The T cell receptor (beta chain) under discussion was sequenced for a study of CD8+CD57+ T cells in acquired aplastic anemia. This clonotype came up a few times. Patients who underwent sequencing had shown CD8+CD57+ cell expansion by flow cytometry. Genomic DNA provided the template from which TCR beta VDJ and CDR3 profiles were obtained. TCRdb redid the calling of the reads with MiXCR, one entry per CDR3 protein. The sample carries 150,000 or so distinct CDR3 sequences, 48% recorded once. V gave up 5 bases and J gave up 9 bases; unmatched junction bases: 9. The CDR3 is 15 amino acids. Sequenced input: sorted CD4+, CD8+, or CD8+CD57+ T cells (not recorded which) from PBMCs. The chain carries TRBV12-3 or TRBV12-4 and TRBJ2-1; TRBD2 aligns across 11 bases. This clonotype was obtained from a human donor with aplastic anemia. This CDR3 is CASSQGLAGGGEQFF. The CDR3 DNA follows: TGTGCCAGCAGTCAAGGACTAGCGGGTGGTGGTGAGCAGTTCTTC.